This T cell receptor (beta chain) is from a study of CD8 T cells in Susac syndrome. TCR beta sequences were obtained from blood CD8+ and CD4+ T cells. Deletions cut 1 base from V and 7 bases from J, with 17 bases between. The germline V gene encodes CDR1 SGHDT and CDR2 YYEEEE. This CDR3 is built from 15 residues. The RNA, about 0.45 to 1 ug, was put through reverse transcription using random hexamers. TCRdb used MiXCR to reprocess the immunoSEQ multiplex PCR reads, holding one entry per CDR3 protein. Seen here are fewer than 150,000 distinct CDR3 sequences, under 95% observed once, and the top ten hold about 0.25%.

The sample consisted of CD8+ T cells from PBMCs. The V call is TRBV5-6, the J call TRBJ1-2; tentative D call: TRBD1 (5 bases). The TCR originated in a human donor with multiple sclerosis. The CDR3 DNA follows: TGTGCCAGCAGCTTGTCCACCGGCAGGGTATTTGGCTACACCTTC. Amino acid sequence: CASSLSTGRVFGYTF.